This T cell receptor beta chain was identified in a study of T cells in localized non-small cell lung cancer. CDR3 length equals 18 residues. Whole-study findings and limits: The study sequenced only one region of the tumor. As a result, intratumor heterogeneity could not be excluded and remains possible. There were a median about 53 of the top 100 tumor clones appearing in adjacent lung. Measurement of T cell clonality placed uninvolved adjacent lung highest, above the level in tumor. Those with higher blood T cell density had longer overall survival.

Note on this clone: The antigen remains undetermined.

Repertoires were generated with immunoSEQ multiplex PCR, while TCRdb's copy carries only in-frame clones and drops some. Here the sample spans about 40,000 clones, 81% being singletons. The sequence derives from a male donor at least 60 years old with stage II lung adenocarcinoma. This sample comprised peripheral blood mononuclear cells, obtained before any cancer treatment. This chain connects TRBV21-1 to TRBJ2-7. TRBV21-1 is an annotated pseudogene. The CDR3 DNA reads TGTGCCAGCAGGAACCCCTTAGCGGGCGACAGGGCACTTTACGAGCAGTACTTC. This translates into CASRNPLAGDRALYEQYF.